The clone carrying this T cell receptor (beta chain) was seen at least ten times. The antigen is undetermined. The V gene end was trimmed by 1 base and the J gene end by 2 bases; junction bases not matched to a gene: 2. The CDR3 runs to 14 residues. CDR1 is LGHNA and CDR2 is YNFKEQ in the germline V gene. The source of the sample is a study of T cells in Graves' hyperthyroidism and ophthalmopathy. General study findings and limits: Model-based prediction identified ophthalmopathy a median 6.5 months prior to its onset. Clonotypes that were expanded in thyroid above 0.001 mostly appeared in blood too.

Patients aged 18 to 65 had newly diagnosed hyperthyroidism that had lasted under 2 months. PBMCs were obtained from 10 ml fresh peripheral blood. Researchers amplified the TCR beta CDR3 regions from RNA transcripts. In the first-round RT-PCR of the TCR CDR3, the HTBI primer set was used. TCRdb redid the calling of the multiplex PCR reads with MiXCR, one entry per CDR3 protein. The sample includes roughly 260,000 distinct CDR3 sequences, roughly 15% seen only once; the top ten take more than 10%. The chain joins TRBV4-2 to TRBJ2-7, with TRBD2 identical over 7 bases. Sequencing was performed on blood. The clonotype comes from a woman aged 40 to 49 with Graves' hyperthyroidism that later progressed to Graves' ophthalmopathy. The CDR3 region is CASSQGGLPYEQYF. CDR3 nucleotides: TGTGCCAGCAGCCAAGGGGGACTACCCTACGAGCAGTACTTC.